This TCR beta chain stems from a study of T-cell memory formation after mild COVID-19. This clonotype has just a few counts. CDR3 length: 15 amino acids. The V and J ends lost 3 bases and 5 bases, in that order; junction bases with no gene match: 5. The V gene's germline CDR1 is ENHRY and CDR2 SYGVKD. TCRdb processed the 5' RACE reads anew with MiXCR; each CDR3 protein has one entry. The repertoire holds approximately 400,000 distinct CDR3 sequences, with 15% to 20% as singletons. Sequenced material: PBMCs or a T cell subset sorted from them (not recorded which). The source is a man in his late teens or twenties who had mild COVID-19 (a few samples of this study predate the infection). Cell type and time point are not known. The genes are TRBV10-3 and TRBJ2-3, with 10 bases fitting TRBD2. CDR3 bases: TGTGCCATCAGTGAAGAGCGGGGGGGCTTAGATACGCAGTATTTT. The encoded protein is CAISEERGGLDTQYF.